This TCR beta chain was identified during a study of metastatic and nonmetastatic thyroid tumors. Whole-study findings and limits: Patients with malignant thyroid tumors reportedly had significantly higher TCR beta diversity than those with benign nodules, in blood and tumor.

Authors' data handling: The study built a papillary thyroid cancer distant-metastasis classifier from CDR3 differences across clinicopathological groups. TCRdb re-called the PCR reads with MiXCR. V and J calls and clone size were set by TCRdb, not the authors. The sample consists of 33,000 or so clones, roughly 7.1% of them appearing once. Until they underwent thyroid surgery, no patient had received any treatment. Ten or more counts support this clone. The antigen is undetermined. Germline CDR1 reads WSHSY; CDR2 reads SAAADI. The germline V and J ends were trimmed by 6 bases and 2 bases, with 20 bases remaining between them. The CDR3 length is 17 residues.

This chain uses TRBV10-2 with TRBJ1-3; the D gene is possibly TRBD1 (6 bases). Sample: blood. The receptor was derived from a female donor with papillary thyroid cancer or a benign thyroid nodule (not recorded which). Some clones in this sample may be carry-over from other donors' samples. CDR3 amino acids: CASSFTLTGSTGNTIYF. CDR3 bases: TGCGCCAGCAGCTTCACCCTGACAGGTTCCACTGGAAACACCATATATTTT.